The 9 T cell receptor beta chains presented below share a single source sample, sequenced in a study of T-cell memory formation after mild COVID-19. MiXCR was run by TCRdb on the 5' RACE reads, yielding one entry per CDR3 protein. This table has nearly 200,000 distinct CDR3 sequences, about a sixth appearing once. Sequencing was performed on PBMCs or a T cell subset sorted from them (not recorded which). The receptors come from an adult woman who had mild COVID-19 (a few samples of this study predate the infection). Cell type and time point are not known.

The CDR3 loop is CASSPKPPSGGYTF. The CDR3 nucleotides are TGTGCCAGCAGCCCGAAGCCCCCCTCGGGTGGCTACACCTTC. The gene calls are TRBV7-2 and TRBJ1-2; D is unresolved. V was shortened by 5 bases and J by 7 bases, with 17 bases between the two germline ends. The CDR3 runs 14 residues. Germline lookup yields CDR1 SGHTA and CDR2 FQGNSA.

A few counts support this clonotype. The CDR3 reads CASSGGRGAVDTQYF. The CDR3 DNA sequence: TGTGCCAGCAGTGGTGGCAGGGGAGCAGTAGATACGCAGTATTTT. The chain has TRBV6-1 and TRBJ2-3; tentatively, D is TRBD1 (6 bases). Deletions cut 4 bases from V and 5 bases from J, with 16 bases between. The CDR3 spans 15 residues. In germline, CDR1 is MNHNS, CDR2 SASEGT.

This clonotype was recorded a few times. The chain has TRBV5-1 and TRBJ2-5; the match to TRBD2 covers 12 bases. From germline, CDR1 is SGHRS and CDR2 YFSETQ. The CDR3 length is 15 residues. J was trimmed by 5 bases and V by 5 bases; bases with no gene match: 7. The CDR3 region has the DNA TGCGCCAGCAGTCCCGGGACTAGCGGGCCGGAGACCCAGTACTTC. This encodes CASSPGTSGPETQYF.

This clonotype was seen a handful of times. V and J are TRBV2 and TRBJ2-2; 11 bases line up with TRBD2. This CDR3 region has 15 residues. CDR1 and CDR2 from the germline V gene are SNHLY and FYNNEI. V dropped 8 bases and J dropped 1; count of bases not matched to a gene: 3. The CDR3 region is CASRSGGENTGELFF. CDR3 bases: TGTGCCAGCCGTAGCGGGGGGGAGAACACCGGGGAGCTGTTTTTT.

V usage is TRBV20-1 and J usage is TRBJ1-2, with TRBD1 matching 12 bases. J lost 4 bases, V lost 6 bases, and 9 bases had no gene match. The length of the CDR3 is 15 residues. The germline V gene has CDR1 DFQATT and CDR2 SNEGSKA (reference sequence). CDR3 sequence reads: CSATRGQGASYGYTF. The DNA of the CDR3 is TGCAGTGCCACCCGGGGACAGGGGGCAAGCTATGGCTACACCTTC.

This clonotype was observed a few times. This chain uses TRBV3-1 with TRBJ1-6; D is perhaps TRBD1 (5 bases). V was pared by 4 bases and J by 7 bases, with 17 bases between. The CDR3 runs to 16 residues. From germline, CDR1 is LGHDT and CDR2 YNNKEL (reference sequence). CDR3 sequence reads: CASSRARGKGNSPLHF. CDR3 in DNA: TGTGCCAGCAGCCGGGCGAGGGGAAAAGGGAATTCACCCCTCCACTTT. The entire variable domain, with the rest obtained from reference TRBV3-1 and TRBJ1-6, is as follows: DTAVSQTPKYLVTQMGNDKSIKCEQNLGHDTMYWYKQDSKKFLKIMFSYNNKELIINETVPNRFSPKSPDKAHLNLHINSLELGDSAVYFCASSRARGKGNSPLHFGNGTRLTVT.

This chain connects TRBV6-1 to TRBJ2-7; D unresolved. CDR3 length: 15 amino acids. Germline V gene sequence: CDR1 MNHNS, CDR2 SASEGT. V dropped 5 bases and J dropped 0 bases, with 14 bases sitting between them. The CDR3 loop reads CASSNLFRSSYEQYF. For the CDR3, the DNA is TGTGCCAGCAGTAACCTTTTCAGGAGCTCCTACGAGCAGTACTTC.

This clonotype was seen only once. This chain connects TRBV12-3 or TRBV12-4 to TRBJ2-3; 8 nucleotides line up with TRBD2. The CDR3 totals 15 residues. Trimming took 5 bases from V and 5 from J; bases not matched to a gene: 9. CDR3 bases: TGTGCCAGCAGTATTAGCGGGGCGGCCGGAGATACGCAGTATTTT. It is translated as CASSISGAAGDTQYF.

The chain combines TRBV20-1 with TRBJ1-6; D may be TRBD1 (5 bases). CDR3 length: 13 residues. The germline CDR1 and CDR2 sequences are DFQATT and SNEGSKA (reference sequence). The V and J ends lost 3 bases and 6 bases respectively, with 9 bases between them. The DNA of the CDR3 is TGCAGTGCTAGTACCGGGGGTAATTCACCCCTCCACTTT. Its translation: CSASTGGNSPLHF.